Listed here are 4 T cell receptor beta chains from one sample, sequenced in a study of cytomegalovirus exposure and HLA in healthy donors. PCR used 60 Vbeta primers and 13 Jbeta primers. Assay: immunoSEQ multiplex PCR; the TCRdb copy retains only in-frame clones and omits some. The sample holds more than 140,000 clones; over 75% are singletons and the top ten take approximately 6%. The sequencing input was PBMCs. The receptors derive from a man aged 25 to 40 in good health and CMV-seropositive.

CDR3 protein: CASRIHAGAFF. In nucleotides, the CDR3 is TGTGCCAGCAGGATTCACGCCGGGGCTTTCTTT. The V gene is TRBV6-1, the J gene TRBJ1-1; D is undetermined. CDR1 is MNHNS, CDR2 SASEGT, per germline. This CDR3 has 11 amino acids. Trimming pared 6 bases from V and 11 bases from J, leaving 13 bases between.

J is TRBJ2-7 and V is TRBV7-7; TRBD1 aligns across 8 bases. J was trimmed by 2 bases and V by 1 base; bases with no gene match: 4. The germline gives CDR1 SSHAT, CDR2 FNYEAQ (reference sequence). CDR3 size: 15 residues. CDR3 sequence (DNA): TGTGCCAGCAGCTTAGGACAGGGGCTAACCTACGAGCAGTACTTC. Protein sequence: CASSLGQGLTYEQYF.

The rearrangement uses TRBV2 and TRBJ2-2; 8 positions match TRBD2. V dropped 1 base and J dropped 7; count of bases not matched to a gene: 8. The CDR3 runs 16 residues. Germline V gives CDR1 SNHLY, CDR2 FYNNEI. CDR3 DNA: TGTGCCAGCAGTGAAGGCAGCGGGAGAATCAGCGGGGAGCTGTTTTTT. As protein: CASSEGSGRISGELFF.

The rearrangement uses TRBV12-5 and TRBJ2-4, with 10 bases fitting TRBD1. CDR3 size: 15 residues. Germline CDR1 reads LGHNT; CDR2 reads FRNRAP. V lost 5 bases to trimming and J lost 4 bases; unmatched junction nucleotides: 5. The CDR3 DNA reads TGTGCTAGTGGTACCACGGGACAGGGGAAAAACATTCAGTACTTC. Its protein product is CASGTTGQGKNIQYF.